The next 25 T cell receptor beta chains were all read from a single sample in a study of shared clonotypes between healthy human individuals. Assay used: immunoSEQ multiplex PCR; TCRdb lists only in-frame clones, some missing. The sample shows approximately 2.5 million clones, over 85% of them seen only once. Sample: naive CD4+ T cells from PBMCs. Specified subset: CD45RA+ positively selected. The receptors stem from a man aged 18 to 30 in good health. Some clones in this sample may be carry-over from other donors' samples.

The chain is built from TRBV28 and TRBJ1-5; maybe TRBD1 (5 bases). In germline, CDR1 is MDHEN, CDR2 SYDVKM. The CDR3 runs 16 residues. The germline V and J ends were trimmed by 6 bases and 4 bases, with 19 bases remaining between them. The CDR3 here is CASRRPPRDRNQPQHF. The CDR3 coding sequence is TGTGCCAGCAGGAGACCTCCGCGGGACCGAAATCAGCCCCAGCATTTT.

The gene calls are TRBV7-2 and TRBJ2-7, with 7 nucleotides matching TRBD1. The J segment lost 4 bases and the V segment lost 4 bases, leaving 10 bases of the junction unmatched. Germline V CDR1 and CDR2: SGHTA, FQGNSA. This CDR3 is built from 15 residues. CDR3 sequence (DNA): TGTGCCAGCAGCTGGAGCCGGGACAGCTTATACGAGCAGTACTTC. This translates into CASSWSRDSLYEQYF. Variable domain in full (rest from reference TRBV7-2 and TRBJ2-7): GAGVSQSPSNKVTEKGKDVELRCDPISGHTALYWYRQSLGQGLEFLIYFQGNSAPDKSGLPSDRFSAERTGGSVSTLTIQRTQQEDSAVYLCASSWSRDSLYEQYFGPGTRLTVT.

The chain has TRBV6-5 and TRBJ2-3; possibly TRBD2 for D (6 bases). CDR3 length equals 14 residues. Trimming took 8 bases from V and 2 from J, leaving 14 bases between them. CDR1 MNHEY and CDR2 SVGAGI come from the germline V gene. For the CDR3, the DNA is TGTGCCAGCGGGAGGCGGGATTCCACAGATACGCAGTATTTT. The encoded protein is CASGRRDSTDTQYF.

The rearrangement links TRBV7-9 to TRBJ1-2; D gene uncertain. Germline assignment: CDR1 SEHNR and CDR2 FQNEAQ (reference sequence). Trimming cost V 1 base and J 0 bases, with 6 bases left between them. This CDR3 has 14 residues. The CDR3: CASSLGRTNYGYTF. CDR3 bases: TGTGCCAGCAGCTTAGGGCGGACTAACTATGGCTACACCTTC.

CDR3 loop: CASSPLGQRLTYGYTF. The DNA for the CDR3 is TGTGCCAGCTCACCCCTTGGACAGCGCCTGACCTATGGCTACACCTTC. The V gene is TRBV18, the J gene TRBJ1-2, with a weak D call TRBD1 (6 bases). The CDR3 has 16 residues. V lost 3 bases and J lost 4, with 18 bases in between. Germline loops: CDR1 KGHSH, CDR2 LQKENI.

The chain links TRBV29-1 to TRBJ1-2, with 8 bases matching TRBD1. The germline V gene has CDR1 SQVTM and CDR2 ANQGSEA. V lost 7 bases and J lost 2; bases outside the gene matches: 3. This CDR3 region has 12 residues. CDR3: CSGNRGNYGYTF. The DNA for the CDR3 is TGCAGCGGGAACAGGGGGAACTATGGCTACACCTTC. Complete variable domain (other parts from reference TRBV29-1 and TRBJ1-2): SAVISQKPSRDICQRGTSLTIQCQVDSQVTMMFWYRQQPGQSLTLIATANQGSEATYESGFVIDKFPISRPNLTFSTLTVSNMSPEDSSIYLCSGNRGNYGYTFGSGTRLTVV.

This chain uses TRBV7-8 with TRBJ1-3; no firm D call. Germline V gene sequence: CDR1 SGHVS, CDR2 FQNEAQ. This CDR3 has 16 residues. Deletions cut 2 bases from V and 0 bases from J, with 11 bases between. The CDR3 DNA is TGTGCCAGCAGCTTACGCCAACCTAGCTCTGGAAACACCATATATTTT. Translation: CASSLRQPSSGNTIYF.

CDR3: CASSDSGRARTDTQYF. CDR3 coding DNA: TGTGCCAGCAGCGATAGCGGGAGGGCCCGCACAGATACGCAGTATTTT. This chain joins TRBV7-6 and TRBJ2-3; 11 positions match TRBD2. J was trimmed by 1 base and V by 5 bases; bases with no gene match: 5. Germline lookup yields CDR1 SGHVS and CDR2 FNYEAQ. This CDR3 region has 16 residues.

The chain is built from TRBV27 and TRBJ2-3, with TRBD2 matching over 9 bases. The germline V gene encodes CDR1 MNHEY and CDR2 SMNVEV (reference sequence). The CDR3 is 17 residues long. Losses at the gene ends were 2 bases for V and 0 bases for J; bases not matched to a gene: 6. DNA for the CDR3: TGTGCCAGCAGTTTAATGGGACTAGCAGCTAGCACAGATACGCAGTATTTT. Translation: CASSLMGLAASTDTQYF.

This chain links TRBV4-1 with TRBJ1-3; 7 bases match TRBD1. CDR3 size: 21 residues. Germline V CDR1 and CDR2: MGHRA, YSYEKL. V shed 0 bases and J 0 bases; nucleotides not matched to a gene: 17. CDR3 loop: CASSQDEDRPSGASSGNTIYF. CDR3 nucleotides: TGCGCCAGCAGCCAAGATGAGGACAGGCCCTCTGGAGCTTCCTCTGGAAACACCATATATTTT.

This clone showed up just once. V gene TRBV5-1 combines with J gene TRBJ1-3, with a possible D match to TRBD1 (5 bases). In germline, CDR1 is SGHRS, CDR2 YFSETQ. V lost 4 bases and J 1 base, leaving 15 bases between the germline ends. This CDR3 contains 16 residues. As DNA, the CDR3 is TGCGCCAGCAGCCTCGGTAGGGGAAGTTCTGGAAACACCATATATTTT. Protein product: CASSLGRGSSGNTIYF.

J is TRBJ1-4 and V is TRBV7-2; D call uncertain. The CDR3 extends over 13 amino acids. V gave up 1 base and J gave up 14 bases, with 14 bases separating them. CDR1 SGHTA and CDR2 FQGNSA come from the germline V gene. This CDR3 reads CASSLVVPSDLFF. The CDR3 nucleotides read TGTGCCAGCAGCTTAGTAGTTCCCTCTGATCTGTTTTTT.

Comment on this clone: In the same sample, other DNA sequences code for this CDR3. J is TRBJ2-5 and V is TRBV29-1; no clear D. The CDR3 length is 11 residues. Germline loops: CDR1 SQVTM, CDR2 ANQGSEA. V was pared by 3 bases and J by 4 bases, with 6 bases between. The CDR3 spells CSVEKGETQYF. The DNA for the CDR3 is TGCAGCGTTGAGAAAGGAGAGACCCAGTACTTC.

The chain links TRBV5-1 to TRBJ2-5, with a weak D call TRBD2 (5 bases). The CDR3 length is 18 residues. Germline V CDR1 and CDR2: SGHRS, YFSETQ. Trimming stripped 3 bases from V and 5 bases from J, with 26 bases between. The CDR3, as DNA: TGCGCCAGCAGCTCAGAACCGGGATTCGATACCGTTGCGGAGACCCAGTACTTC. Translation gives CASSSEPGFDTVAETQYF.

This clone was seen once. This chain joins TRBV25-1 and TRBJ2-1; 10 nucleotides line up with TRBD2. The CDR3 has 14 amino acids. Trimming removed 8 bases from V and 6 bases from J; junction bases left unmatched: 7. Germline CDR1 MGHDK, CDR2 SYGVNS. In DNA form, the CDR3 reads TGTGCCAGCGGGCTAGCGGGAGCCGGCAATGAGCAGTTCTTC. Amino acid sequence: CASGLAGAGNEQFF.

This chain uses TRBV5-6 with TRBJ2-1, with D unresolved. The CDR3 loop spans 12 amino acids. Germline assignment: CDR1 SGHDT and CDR2 YYEEEE. V was shortened by 1 base and J by 14 bases, with 13 bases between the two germline ends. The CDR3 DNA follows: TGTGCCAGCAGCTTGACCCTCGGCGGTGAGTTCTTC. Its translation: CASSLTLGGEFF.

This clone occurred once. This chain connects TRBV5-1 to TRBJ2-1; D possibly uses TRBD1 or TRBD2 (5 bases each). Trimming removed 6 bases from V and 4 bases from J, with 14 bases in between. The CDR3 spans 14 residues. The germline V gene has CDR1 SGHRS and CDR2 YFSETQ. The CDR3 DNA reads as TGCGCCAGCAAAGTCACGGGACGATACAATGAGCAGTTCTTC. Encoded protein: CASKVTGRYNEQFF.

V and J are TRBV5-4 and TRBJ2-5; TRBD2 aligns across 9 bases. Germline values: CDR1 SGHNT, CDR2 YYREEE (reference sequence). The length of the CDR3 is 14 residues. J lost 1 base, V lost 4 bases, and 2 bases had no gene match. In nucleotides, the CDR3 is TGTGCCAGCAGCGTTAGCGGGAGCCAAGAGACCCAGTACTTC. Protein: CASSVSGSQETQYF.

The chain couples TRBV6-5 to TRBJ2-7; the D gene is possibly TRBD1 (5 bases). V lost 0 bases, J lost 0 bases, and 12 bases lay in between. Germline-derived CDR1 and CDR2 are MNHEY and SVGAGI. This CDR3 has 16 residues. DNA for the CDR3: TGTGCCAGCAGTTACTCTGGGGCAAGGAGCTCCTACGAGCAGTACTTC. It encodes CASSYSGARSSYEQYF.

The rearrangement uses TRBV27 and TRBJ1-5; TRBD1 matches at 7 bases. CDR3 size: 15 residues. The V gene end was trimmed by 6 bases and the J gene end by 2 bases; junction bases not matched to a gene: 7. CDR1 MNHEY and CDR2 SMNVEV come from the germline V gene (reference sequence). CDR3 DNA: TGTGCCAGCAGCCGACAGGGAAAGGGCAATCAGCCCCAGCATTTT. Translation gives CASSRQGKGNQPQHF.

This chain links TRBV15 with TRBJ2-1; TRBD2 agrees at 11 bases. The ends lost 4 bases at V and 7 bases at J; junction bases unmatched: 21. CDR1 is LNHNV, CDR2 YYDKDF, per germline (reference sequence). The CDR3 has 20 residues. The chain's CDR3 is CATSMIAGGKGETTSNEQFF. CDR3 DNA: TGTGCCACCAGCATGATAGCGGGAGGGAAAGGTGAGACTACGTCAAATGAGCAGTTCTTC.

This chain links TRBV15 with TRBJ2-7; 7 bases match TRBD2. CDR3 size: 15 residues. Germline V lookup: CDR1 LNHNV, CDR2 YYDKDF (reference sequence). V shed 0 bases, J shed 2 bases, and the junction held 4 bases outside the gene matches. For the CDR3, the DNA is TGTGCCACCAGCAGAGATAGGGCGGGAGCCTACGAGCAGTACTTC. Amino acid sequence: CATSRDRAGAYEQYF.

The chain is built from TRBV2 and TRBJ2-3; D may be TRBD1 (6 bases). CDR3 size: 14 residues. Germline V gives CDR1 SNHLY, CDR2 FYNNEI. V was pared by 6 bases and J by 5 bases, with 15 bases between. The CDR3 DNA is TGTGCCAGCAGAACAGGGCGGACCGGAGATACGCAGTATTTT. Its translation is CASRTGRTGDTQYF.

The chain links TRBV6-5 to TRBJ2-5, with D perhaps matching TRBD2 (5 bases). The CDR3 runs to 11 residues. Germline V gives CDR1 MNHEY, CDR2 SVGAGI. Trimming pared 2 bases from V and 11 bases from J, leaving 9 bases between. The CDR3 coding sequence is TGTGCCAGCAGTTACCTTGGGGAGCAGTACTTC. Protein: CASSYLGEQYF.

V gene TRBV4-2 combines with J gene TRBJ2-1; 11 bases agree with TRBD2. Germline values: CDR1 LGHNA, CDR2 YNFKEQ. The trim removed 1 base at V and 9 bases at J, leaving 8 bases unmatched. The length of the CDR3 is 16 residues. CDR3 DNA: TGTGCCAGCAGCCAAGTGGTAGCGGGAGGGATAGGTGAGCAGTTCTTC. Its translation is CASSQVVAGGIGEQFF.